Listed here are 3 T cell receptor beta chains from one sample, sequenced in a study of blood T cell repertoires in COVID-19. TCRdb's table, derived via immunoSEQ multiplex PCR, lists solely in-frame clones and lacks some. The data hold a few hundred thousand clones, with about 87% observed a single time. Sequenced sample: peripheral blood. Every receptor here comes from a woman in her 70s with COVID-19, enrolled during active disease.

V usage is TRBV2 and J usage is TRBJ1-4; no reliable D call. Trimming stripped 1 base from V and 3 bases from J, with 12 bases between. The CDR3 consists of 16 residues. CDR1 is SNHLY and CDR2 is FYNNEI in the germline V gene. In nucleotides, the CDR3 is TGTGCCAGCAGTGAAGATCGGGGTTCGGCTAATGAAAAACTGTTTTTT. Translation: CASSEDRGSANEKLFF.

This sequence joins TRBV19 and TRBJ1-4, with 7 bases that match TRBD1. V was clipped by 7 bases and J by 0 bases; unmatched bases: 5. Germline CDR1 LNHDA, CDR2 SQIVND (reference sequence). This CDR3 is built from 15 residues. This CDR3 is CASKIQGPTNEKLFF. DNA for the CDR3: TGTGCCAGTAAAATACAGGGGCCAACTAATGAAAAACTGTTTTTT.

The chain is built from TRBV30 and TRBJ1-5; the match to TRBD1 covers 9 bases. Per germline, CDR1 GTSNPN and CDR2 SVGIG (reference sequence). The CDR3 loop spans 13 amino acids. The ends lost 2 bases at V and 5 bases at J; junction bases unmatched: 1. CDR3 bases: TGTGCCTGGAGTCGGACAGGGGATCAGCCCCAGCATTTT. This translates into CAWSRTGDQPQHF.